This passage covers 14 T cell receptor beta chains from one sample sequenced in a study of T-cell reconstitution after alpha-beta-depleted transplantation in children. Unique molecular identifiers featured in how the TCRbeta library was prepared. TCRdb re-called the PCR reads through MiXCR, storing one row per CDR3 protein. The sample holds around 420,000 distinct CDR3 sequences; about 16% are singletons and the top ten take approximately 29%. This specimen was PBMCs, mostly from graft donor cells, taken 360 days after TCRalphabeta/CD19-depleted stem cell transplant. Receptors were obtained from a boy younger than two who had a stem cell transplant for Wiskott-Aldrich syndrome, so the T cells may come from the graft donor.

In its sample, this clonotype was seen a few times. V gene TRBV6-5 combines with J gene TRBJ2-5; 12 positions agree with TRBD1. Germline CDR1 MNHEY, CDR2 SVGAGI. The length of the CDR3 is 13 residues. The J segment lost 7 bases and the V segment lost 4 bases, leaving 1 base of the junction unmatched. The CDR3 spells CASSWGQGATQYF. The CDR3 DNA reads TGTGCCAGCAGTTGGGGACAGGGGGCGACCCAGTACTTC.

This clonotype has a handful of counts. This rearrangement joins TRBV24-1 to TRBJ2-3; D is unclear. The CDR3 sequence is 13 residues long. V shed 3 bases and J shed 4 bases, with 7 bases lying between them. Per the germline V gene, CDR1 is KGHDR and CDR2 is SFDVKD. The CDR3 loop is CATSDPPADTQYF. In nucleotides, the CDR3 is TGTGCCACCAGTGATCCCCCGGCAGATACGCAGTATTTT.

The gene calls are TRBV15 and TRBJ2-7; 12 bases are a match to TRBD2. Looked up from germline, CDR1 is LNHNV and CDR2 is YYDKDF (reference sequence). CDR3 length: 15 amino acids. V was clipped by 8 bases and J by 2 bases; unmatched bases: 7. CDR3 amino acids: CATSTSGSLAYEQYF. CDR3 in DNA: TGTGCCACCTCGACTAGCGGGAGTTTAGCCTACGAGCAGTACTTC.

The gene calls are TRBV20-1 and TRBJ2-7; 10 bases are shared with TRBD2. This CDR3 region has 16 residues. J gave up 3 bases and V 5 bases, and 13 bases lay outside the gene matches. CDR1 and CDR2 (germline): DFQATT, SNEGSKA (reference sequence). The CDR3 protein is CSACRFLAGENYEQYF. CDR3 nucleotides: TGCAGTGCTTGCCGCTTCCTAGCGGGAGAGAACTACGAGCAGTACTTC.

This chain joins TRBV15 and TRBJ2-1; D unclear. V was trimmed by 1 base and J by 6 bases, leaving 7 bases between them. The CDR3 length is 13 residues. CDR1 and CDR2 from the germline V gene are LNHNV and YYDKDF (reference sequence). The CDR3 DNA follows: TGTGCCACCAGCAGAGGACAAAGCAATGAGCAGTTCTTC. This translates into CATSRGQSNEQFF.

The chain employs TRBV7-2 and TRBJ2-1; 8 bases are shared with TRBD2. With V trimmed by 1 base and J by 2 bases, 4 bases remained unmatched. The germline V gene has CDR1 SGHTA and CDR2 FQGNSA. The CDR3 covers 16 residues. CDR3 in DNA: TGTGCCAGCAGCTTAGGGGCGGGGGGCGCCTACAATGAGCAGTTCTTC. It specifies CASSLGAGGAYNEQFF.

This chain links TRBV6-1 with TRBJ2-7, with D unclear. The CDR3 covers 14 residues. The germline CDR1 and CDR2 sequences are MNHNS and SASEGT. V lost 9 bases and J 0 bases, leaving 15 bases between the germline ends. The CDR3 sequence is CASQHSSSSYEQYF. DNA of the CDR3: TGTGCCAGTCAACACTCTTCGAGCTCCTACGAGCAGTACTTC.

The chain carries TRBV3-1 and TRBJ1-2, with a tentative D call TRBD1 (5 bases). Germline V CDR1 and CDR2: LGHDT, YNNKEL (reference sequence). The CDR3 length is 15 residues. V was pared by 1 base and J by 5 bases, with 14 bases between. The CDR3 loop is CASSQGEGRIYGYTF. The DNA for the CDR3 is TGTGCCAGCAGCCAAGGCGAGGGACGGATTTATGGCTACACCTTC.

This clonotype was picked up a small number of times. This chain uses TRBV6-5 with TRBJ1-6, with unresolved D. Per the germline V gene, CDR1 is MNHEY and CDR2 is SVGAGI. Trimming took off 9 bases at V and 9 bases at J, with 12 bases between the two ends. The CDR3 is made up of 12 amino acids. CDR3 protein: CASSFIGSPLHF. The CDR3 nucleotides are TGTGCCAGTAGCTTCATAGGTTCACCCCTCCACTTT.

This chain uses TRBV5-1 with TRBJ2-7; D gene ambiguous. V was shortened by 3 bases and J by 0 bases, with 10 bases between the two germline ends. In germline, CDR1 is SGHRS, CDR2 YFSETQ. The CDR3 spans 14 residues. CDR3 in amino acids: CASSSDARSYEQYF. CDR3 nucleotide sequence: TGCGCCAGCAGCTCGGACGCCCGCTCCTACGAGCAGTACTTC.

This clonotype was seen more than once but under ten times. J is TRBJ2-7 and V is TRBV28, with D unresolved. V dropped 6 bases and J dropped 3 bases, with 18 bases sitting between them. Per the germline V gene, CDR1 is MDHEN and CDR2 is SYDVKM. The CDR3 runs 15 residues. This CDR3 reads CASRQLSGRRYEQYF. For the CDR3, the DNA is TGTGCCAGCAGGCAGCTGAGTGGACGGCGCTACGAGCAGTACTTC. Full variable domain (remainder filled in from reference TRBV28 and TRBJ2-7): DVKVTQSSRYLVKRTGEKVFLECVQDMDHENMFWYRQDPGLGLRLIYFSYDVKMKEKGDIPEGYSVSREKKERFSLILESASTNQTSMYLCASRQLSGRRYEQYFGPGTRLTVT.

The V call is TRBV6-5, the J call TRBJ2-4; no clear D gene. Germline V CDR1 and CDR2: MNHEY, SVGAGI. The CDR3 sequence is 18 residues long. V was pared by 2 bases and J by 1 base, with 18 bases between. CDR3 nucleotides: TGTGCCAGCAGTTACCCCGGAGCTGGTCAAGGGGCCAAAAACATTCAGTACTTC. Translation: CASSYPGAGQGAKNIQYF.

This clonotype was counted a few times. The rearrangement links TRBV12-3 or TRBV12-4 to TRBJ2-2; D perhaps matches TRBD1 (6 bases). V was cut by 6 bases and J by 1 base, with 12 bases left in between. CDR3 length: 15 amino acids. CDR3 sequence reads: CASREMTGNTGELFF. The CDR3 bases are TGTGCCAGCAGGGAAATGACAGGGAACACCGGGGAGCTGTTTTTT.

This clonotype turned up a few times. The V and J genes are TRBV5-6 and TRBJ2-5, with TRBD1 as a possible D gene (6 bases). This CDR3 has 14 amino acids. Deletions cut 4 bases from V and 7 bases from J, with 17 bases between. Germline lookup yields CDR1 SGHDT and CDR2 YYEEEE. CDR3: CASSPLGGWGTQYF. As DNA, the CDR3 is TGTGCCAGCAGCCCCCTTGGGGGCTGGGGGACCCAGTACTTC.